The 13 T cell receptor beta chains in this list originate from one sample, sequenced in a study of cytomegalovirus exposure and HLA in healthy donors (dated by TCRdb to 2015 to 2018). The library relied on the immunoSEQ multiplex PCR assay. For the multiplex PCR, a mixture combining 60 forward primers for TCR Vbeta segments and 13 reverse primers for TCR Jbeta segments was used. The clones in this table, taken by TCRdb from immuneACCESS, are in-frame only. Not every clone is retained; where verified, under half of the shortfall comes from an unresolved V gene, and the cause of the rest is unknown. In all, the sample holds about 250,000 clones, and just under 80% of those were seen once. About 0.47% of the sample belongs to the ten largest clones. Source material: PBMCs. These TCRs come from a boy between 10 and 17 years old in good health and CMV-seronegative.

This clone was observed a handful of times. The chain links TRBV15 to TRBJ2-1; TRBD1 matches at 7 bases. The CDR3 is 15 amino acids. V gave up 5 bases and J gave up 2 bases; unmatched junction bases: 6. The germline CDR1 and CDR2 sequences are LNHNV and YYDKDF (reference sequence). The CDR3 loop reads CATSAPGQPYNEQFF. DNA of the CDR3: TGTGCCACCAGCGCACCGGGACAGCCCTACAATGAGCAGTTCTTC.

The J gene is TRBJ2-1, the V gene TRBV30; 16 nucleotides line up with TRBD2. This CDR3 region has 20 residues. The germline gives CDR1 GTSNPN, CDR2 SVGIG (reference sequence). V lost 0 bases to trimming and J lost 3 bases; unmatched junction nucleotides: 11. This CDR3 is CAWSVGGGLAGGRYYNEQFF. The DNA for the CDR3 is TGTGCCTGGAGTGTAGGAGGGGGACTAGCGGGAGGGCGGTACTACAATGAGCAGTTCTTC.

The rearrangement uses TRBV4-1 and TRBJ2-1; D may be TRBD2 (7 bases). The CDR3 is 16 amino acids. V lost 1 base and J 2 bases, leaving 12 bases between the germline ends. Germline CDR1 is MGHRA and CDR2 is YSYEKL. The CDR3 DNA reads as TGCGCCAGCAGCCAAGGAGGGGGGGGGCCCTACAATGAGCAGTTCTTC. Translated, it gives CASSQGGGGPYNEQFF.

As regards this clone: At one boundary the junction diverges from the germline segment, which might be a read error. The chain links TRBV7-9 to TRBJ1-1; unclear D gene. Germline V gene lookup returns CDR1 SEHNR and CDR2 FQNEAQ (reference sequence). The CDR3 totals 14 residues. The CDR3 nucleotides read TGTTCCAGCAGCTTGGCTAGGATTGGCACTGAAGCTTTCTTT. Amino acid sequence: CSSSLARIGTEAFF.

This clone has only a few counts. The chain recombines TRBV5-1 with TRBJ2-5, with TRBD2 matching 9 bases. V dropped 2 bases and J dropped 3; count of bases not matched to a gene: 5. Germline loops: CDR1 SGHRS, CDR2 YFSETQ. The CDR3 length is 15 residues. CDR3 amino acids: CASSFVAGDEETQYF. CDR3 nucleotides: TGCGCCAGCAGCTTCGTAGCGGGGGACGAAGAGACCCAGTACTTC.

The chain employs TRBV6-1 and TRBJ1-2; 9 bases fit TRBD1. Germline CDR1 and CDR2: MNHNS and SASEGT. The CDR3 consists of 14 residues. With 4 bases clipped from V and 7 bases from J, the junction kept 7 bases outside the gene matches. The CDR3 protein is CASSVGQGSPGYTF. The CDR3 DNA reads TGTGCCAGCAGTGTTGGACAGGGGAGCCCTGGCTACACCTTC.

As concerns this clone: This same CDR3 is encoded by further DNA sequences in the sample. The chain combines TRBV10-3 with TRBJ2-2; D is ambiguous. V was trimmed by 0 bases and J by 4 bases, leaving 6 bases between them. The V gene's germline CDR1 is ENHRY and CDR2 SYGVKD. The CDR3 runs 14 residues. CDR3 bases: TGTGCCATCAGTGAGTCGCGAGTCACCGGGGAGCTGTTTTTT. It yields the protein CAISESRVTGELFF.

This clone was picked up a small number of times. J is TRBJ2-7 and V is TRBV6-1, with 8 bases matching TRBD1. J was trimmed by 4 bases and V by 1 base; bases with no gene match: 3. Germline lookup yields CDR1 MNHNS and CDR2 SASEGT. The CDR3 is 14 residues long. CDR3 bases: TGTGCCAGCAGTGAAGGCCAGGGGGCGTACGAGCAGTACTTC. Encoded protein: CASSEGQGAYEQYF.

The CDR3, as DNA: TGTGCCAGCAGCTTAGCGCTTAACAGGGACTATGGCTACACCTTC. Amino acids: CASSLALNRDYGYTF. This sequence joins TRBV7-2 and TRBJ1-2; maybe TRBD1 (6 bases). CDR3 length equals 15 residues. Trimming left V 0 bases short and J 3 bases short, with 11 bases between. Germline loops: CDR1 SGHTA, CDR2 FQGNSA.

The CDR3 here is CASRRGAMASLQPQHF. The CDR3 nucleotides are TGTGCCAGCCGCCGGGGGGCCATGGCCTCGTTACAGCCCCAGCATTTT. V and J are TRBV6-6 and TRBJ1-5; perhaps TRBD1 as D (6 bases). V lost 8 bases and J lost 7, with 24 bases in between. From germline, CDR1 is MNHNY and CDR2 SVGAGI (reference sequence). This CDR3 region has 16 residues.

The V call is TRBV18, the J call TRBJ1-1, with TRBD1 as a possible D gene (5 bases). Per the germline V gene, CDR1 is KGHSH and CDR2 is LQKENI. V was cut by 1 base and J by 6 bases, with 6 bases left in between. The CDR3 spans 12 residues. CDR3 residues: CASSPRGAEAFF. CDR3 nucleotide sequence: TGTGCCAGCTCACCACGGGGCGCTGAAGCTTTCTTT.

CDR3 amino acids: CARRGLIQYF. As DNA, the CDR3 is TGTGCCAGGAGGGGGCTCATTCAGTACTTC. The chain recombines TRBV12-1 with TRBJ2-4; TRBD1 is taken as the D call from the table, unchecked against the DNA. TRBV12-1 is designated a pseudogene. The length of the CDR3 is 10 residues.

J is TRBJ2-3 and V is TRBV14; a weak D match, TRBD1 (5 bases). V shed 1 base and J shed 2 bases, with 13 bases lying between them. Per germline, CDR1 SGHDN and CDR2 FVKESK. The CDR3 sequence is 16 residues long. CDR3 loop: CASSQALARATDTQYF. In nucleotides, the CDR3 is TGTGCCAGCAGCCAAGCTCTCGCCAGGGCCACAGATACGCAGTATTTT.